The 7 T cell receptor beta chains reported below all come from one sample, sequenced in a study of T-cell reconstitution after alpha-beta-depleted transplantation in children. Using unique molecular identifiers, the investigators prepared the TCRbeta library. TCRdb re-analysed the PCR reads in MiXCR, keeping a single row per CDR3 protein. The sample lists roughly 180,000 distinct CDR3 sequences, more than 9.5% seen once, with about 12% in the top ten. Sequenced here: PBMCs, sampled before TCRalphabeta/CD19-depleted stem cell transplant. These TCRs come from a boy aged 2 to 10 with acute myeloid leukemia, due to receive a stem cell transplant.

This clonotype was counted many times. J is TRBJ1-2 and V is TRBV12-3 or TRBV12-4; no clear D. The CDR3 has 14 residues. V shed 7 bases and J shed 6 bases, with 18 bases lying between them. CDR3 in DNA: TGTGCCAGCACCTCAAGGGTCACCGGGGATGGCTACACCTTC. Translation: CASTSRVTGDGYTF.

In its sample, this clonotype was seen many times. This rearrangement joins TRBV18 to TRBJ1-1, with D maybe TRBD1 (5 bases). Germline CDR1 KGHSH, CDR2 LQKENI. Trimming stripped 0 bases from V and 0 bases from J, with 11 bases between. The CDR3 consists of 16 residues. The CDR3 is CASSPPPKGMNTEAFF. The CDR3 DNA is TGTGCCAGCTCACCACCCCCTAAGGGGATGAACACTGAAGCTTTCTTT.

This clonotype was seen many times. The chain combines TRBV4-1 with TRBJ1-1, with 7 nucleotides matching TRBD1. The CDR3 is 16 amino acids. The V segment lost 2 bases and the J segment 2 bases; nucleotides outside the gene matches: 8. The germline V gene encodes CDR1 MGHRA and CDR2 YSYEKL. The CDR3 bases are TGCGCCAGCAGCCAACCTCCGGGACAGCCCAACACTGAAGCTTTCTTT. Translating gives CASSQPPGQPNTEAFF.

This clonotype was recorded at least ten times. The CDR3 reads CSARDKLAEPSQETQYF. The CDR3 nucleotides are TGCAGTGCTAGAGACAAACTAGCGGAGCCCTCCCAGGAGACCCAGTACTTC. The chain employs TRBV20-1 and TRBJ2-5; 8 nucleotides match TRBD2. The germline V gene has CDR1 DFQATT and CDR2 SNEGSKA (reference sequence). V lost 0 bases to trimming and J lost 5 bases; unmatched junction nucleotides: 14. There are 17 residues in the CDR3.

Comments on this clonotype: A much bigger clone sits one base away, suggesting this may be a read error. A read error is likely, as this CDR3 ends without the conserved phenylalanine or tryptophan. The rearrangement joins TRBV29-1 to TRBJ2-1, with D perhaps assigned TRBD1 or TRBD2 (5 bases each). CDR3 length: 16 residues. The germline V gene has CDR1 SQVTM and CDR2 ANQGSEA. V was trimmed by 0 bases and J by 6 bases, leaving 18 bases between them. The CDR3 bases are TGCAGCGTTGAAGATCTAAACTACCAGAGGGGCAATGAGCAGTTCTTG. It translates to CSVEDLNYQRGNEQFL.

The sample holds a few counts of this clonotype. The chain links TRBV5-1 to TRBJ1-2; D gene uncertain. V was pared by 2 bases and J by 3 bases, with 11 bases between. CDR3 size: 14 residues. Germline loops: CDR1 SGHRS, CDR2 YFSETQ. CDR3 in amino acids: CASSFPDGDYGYTF. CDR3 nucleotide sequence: TGCGCCAGCAGCTTCCCAGATGGTGACTATGGCTACACCTTC.

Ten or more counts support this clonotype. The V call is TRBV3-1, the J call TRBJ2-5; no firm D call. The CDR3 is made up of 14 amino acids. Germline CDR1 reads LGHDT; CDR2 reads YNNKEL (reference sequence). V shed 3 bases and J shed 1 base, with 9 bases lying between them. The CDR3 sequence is CASSQASTQETQYF. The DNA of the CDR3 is TGTGCCAGCAGCCAGGCAAGCACCCAAGAGACCCAGTACTTC.